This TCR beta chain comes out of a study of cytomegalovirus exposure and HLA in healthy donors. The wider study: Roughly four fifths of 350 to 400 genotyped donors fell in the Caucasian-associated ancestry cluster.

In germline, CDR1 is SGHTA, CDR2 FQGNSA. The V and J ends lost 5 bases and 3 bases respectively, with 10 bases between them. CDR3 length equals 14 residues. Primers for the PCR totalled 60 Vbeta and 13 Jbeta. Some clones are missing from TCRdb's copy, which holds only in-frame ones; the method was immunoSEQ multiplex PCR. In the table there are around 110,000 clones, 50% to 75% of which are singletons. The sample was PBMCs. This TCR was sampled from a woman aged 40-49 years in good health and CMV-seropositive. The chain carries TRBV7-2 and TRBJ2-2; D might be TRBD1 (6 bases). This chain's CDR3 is CASSPRGDTGELFF. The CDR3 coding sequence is TGTGCCAGCAGCCCCAGGGGCGACACCGGGGAGCTGTTTTTT.